The entry below describes one TCR beta chain. Germline CDR1 KGHDR, CDR2 SFDVKD. The CDR3 sequence is 13 residues long. V was pared by 2 bases and J by 9 bases, with 3 bases of the junction left unmatched. This sample stems from a study of blood T cell repertoires in COVID-19. Study information: The samples span acute and convalescent COVID-19 from the United States, Italy and Spain. T cells, B-cell-depleted T cells, or PBMCs supplied cDNA or gDNA.

Original processing methods: Reference gene primers were amplified, and this amplification served to estimate nucleated cell counts. Some clones are missing from TCRdb's copy, which holds only in-frame ones; the method was immunoSEQ multiplex PCR. The V and J calls and clone size come from that table; D and trimming were worked out from the DNA. Among roughly 190,000 clones, about 87% were seen once, and the ten largest hold about 4%. The source material was peripheral blood. The rearrangement uses TRBV24-1 and TRBJ2-1; 7 bases align to TRBD1. The sequence derives from a young man with active or convalescent COVID-19. The CDR3 spells CATSDSTGVEQFF. The CDR3 bases are TGTGCCACCAGTGATTCAACAGGGGTTGAGCAGTTCTTC.